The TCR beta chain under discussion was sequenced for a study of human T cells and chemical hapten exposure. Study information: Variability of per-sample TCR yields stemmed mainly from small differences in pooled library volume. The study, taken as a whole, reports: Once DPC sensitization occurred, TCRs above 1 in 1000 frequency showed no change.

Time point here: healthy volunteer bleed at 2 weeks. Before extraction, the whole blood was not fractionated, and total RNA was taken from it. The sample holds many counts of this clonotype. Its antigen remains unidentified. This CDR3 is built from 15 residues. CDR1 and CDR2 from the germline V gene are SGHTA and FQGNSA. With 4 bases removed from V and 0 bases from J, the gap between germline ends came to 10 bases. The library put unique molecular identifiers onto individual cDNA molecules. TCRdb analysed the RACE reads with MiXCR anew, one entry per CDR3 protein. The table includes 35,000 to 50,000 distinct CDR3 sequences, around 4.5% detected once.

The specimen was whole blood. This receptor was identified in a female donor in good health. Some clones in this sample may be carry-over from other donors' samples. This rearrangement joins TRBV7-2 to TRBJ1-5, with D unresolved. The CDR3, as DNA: TGTGCCAGCAGCTCAACGCAATATAGCAATCAGCCCCAGCATTTT. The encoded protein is CASSSTQYSNQPQHF.